The 24 T cell receptor beta chains presented below share a single source sample, sequenced in a study of T cells in women clearing cervical HPV infection. This table comes from immunoSEQ multiplex PCR, and its TCRdb copy is limited to in-frame clones, with some not included. The sample totals about 18,000 clones. Sequenced input: blood buffy coat. The source is a woman between 18 and 70 years old with a cervical HPV16 infection that either progressed to CIN3+ or cleared (not recorded which).

CDR3: CASSSGGSSGFYEQFF. The covered CDR3 bases are TGTGCCAGCAGTTCGGGGGGAAGCTCGGGATTTTATGAG. The V gene is TRBV28, the J gene TRBJ2-1; TRBD2 agrees at 7 bases. The CDR3 extends 3 residues past the end of the read, so its final part is completed from the germline J gene. Losses at the gene ends were 4 bases for V and 8 bases for J; bases not matched to a gene: 14. CDR3 length: 16 amino acids. From germline, CDR1 is MDHEN and CDR2 SYDVKM.

A remark on this clone: The read ends 3 residues before the CDR3 terminus; that terminus is restored from the germline J gene. The rearrangement joins TRBV30 to TRBJ1-4; D ambiguous. Between the trimmed V and J ends, which lost 0 bases and 3 bases, there was a span of 8 bases. The CDR3 has 14 residues. The germline V gene has CDR1 GTSNPN and CDR2 SVGIG (reference sequence). CDR3 DNA (partial): TGTGCCTGGAGTGTCGGTGGTGCTAATGAAAAA. Its translation is CAWSVGGANEK. The CDR3 as a whole reads CAWSVGGANEKLFF.

In the case of this clone: The read ends 3 residues before the CDR3 terminus; that terminus is restored from the germline J gene. The chain joins TRBV19 to TRBJ1-5; no definite D call. The CDR3 consists of 13 residues. The V and J ends lost 3 bases and 8 bases respectively, with 11 bases between them. Germline V gene data show CDR1 as LNHDA and CDR2 as SQIVND (reference sequence). CDR3 DNA (partial): TGTGCCAGTAGTATCCGGGTCCAAGAGCCC. Protein: CASSIRVQEP. The entire CDR3 sequence reads CASSIRVQEPQHF. The whole variable domain, remainder taken from reference TRBV19 and TRBJ1-5, is DGGITQSPKYLFRKEGQNVTLSCEQNLNHDAMYWYRQDPGQGLRLIYYSQIVNDFQKGDIAEGYSVSREKKESFPLTVTSAQKNPTAFYLCASSIRVQEPQHFGDGTRLSIL.

About this clone: Coverage ceases 3 residues before the CDR3 finishes, and the germline J gene fills in the end. The chain couples TRBV28 to TRBJ2-3; tentatively, D is TRBD2 (6 bases). Trimming cost V 10 bases and J 2 bases, with 16 bases left between them. Germline CDR1 and CDR2: MDHEN and SYDVKM. The CDR3 is 14 amino acids. CDR3 bases read: TGTGCCATAGCGGCCACGACTTACACAGATACG. This encodes CAIAATTYTDT. The full CDR3 is CAIAATTYTDTQYF.

The CDR3 DNA, read in part, is TGCAGTGCTAGAGATTTGGGACAGGGGGTGACCGGGGAG. Translating it yields CSARDLGQGVTGE. The entire CDR3 protein is CSARDLGQGVTGELFF. This rearrangement joins TRBV20-1 to TRBJ2-2; 11 bases map to TRBD1. The read stops 3 residues short of the end of the CDR3; the missing end is completed from the germline J gene. V lost 0 bases, J lost 5 bases, and 5 bases stayed unmatched. Germline V lookup: CDR1 DFQATT, CDR2 SNEGSKA (reference sequence). CDR3 length: 16 residues.

CDR3 bases read: TGTGCCAGCAGCTCACAGGGGGGCACCGGGGAG. Translating it yields CASSSQGGTGE. The full-length CDR3 reads as CASSSQGGTGELFF. This chain uses TRBV7-2 with TRBJ2-2; TRBD1 matches 8 bases. The read stops 3 residues short of the end of the CDR3; the missing end is completed from the germline J gene. The CDR3 covers 14 residues. Trimming took 4 bases from V and 4 from J; bases not matched to a gene: 2. CDR1 is SGHTA, CDR2 FQGNSA, per germline.

The DNA read from the CDR3 is TGCGCCAGCAGCCAAGCCCAGGGGCCCTCCTACGAG. Translated, it gives CASSQAQGPSYE. The full CDR3 reads CASSQAQGPSYEQYF. The chain couples TRBV4-1 to TRBJ2-7; tentatively, D is TRBD1 (6 bases). The CDR3 end lies 3 residues beyond the end of the read and is filled in from the germline J gene. V was trimmed by 1 base and J by 0 bases, leaving 10 bases between them. The CDR3 is 15 amino acids. Per germline, CDR1 MGHRA and CDR2 YSYEKL.

About this clone itself: The read terminates 3 residues before the CDR3 end, so the remaining end is supplied by the germline J gene. V gene TRBV29-1 combines with J gene TRBJ2-7, with TRBD2 identical over 8 bases. The CDR3 is 12 amino acids. Trimming cost V 8 bases and J 0 bases; bases outside gene matches: 3. The germline gives CDR1 SQVTM, CDR2 ANQGSEA. CDR3 residues: CSFGGDSYEQYF. The covered CDR3 bases are TGCAGCTTCGGGGGGGACTCCTACGAG.

Worth noting for this clone: The CDR3 is cut off 3 residues early in the read; its end comes from the germline J gene. The V gene is TRBV11-2, the J gene TRBJ2-7, with D perhaps TRBD2 (6 bases). Germline lookup yields CDR1 SGHAT and CDR2 FQNNGV. The CDR3 runs 14 residues. Trimming left V 2 bases short and J 0 bases short, with 8 bases between. The sequenced CDR3 bases are TGTGCCAGCAGCTTATTGGAGGGCTCCTACGAG. Protein product: CASSLLEGSYE. The full CDR3 is CASSLLEGSYEQYF.

This CDR3 is CASSLKPGSYEQYF. Incomplete CDR3 DNA: TGTGCCAGCAGCTTAAAACCAGGCTCCTACGAG. J is TRBJ2-7 and V is TRBV7-3; D not certain. The DNA ends 3 residues before the CDR3 does, and the rest of the CDR3 is filled in from the germline J gene. The CDR3 has 14 residues. The V end was cut by 1 base, the J end by 0 bases, with 7 bases between. Per germline, CDR1 SGHTA and CDR2 FQGTGA.

On this clone itself: The read ends 3 residues before the CDR3 terminus; that terminus is restored from the germline J gene. The chain couples TRBV20-1 to TRBJ1-1; tentatively, D is TRBD1 (5 bases). Between the trimmed V and J ends, which lost 2 bases and 3 bases, there was a span of 22 bases. CDR3 length equals 17 residues. Germline CDR1 and CDR2: DFQATT and SNEGSKA (reference sequence). CDR3 DNA (partial): TGCAGTGCTAGAAAACTCCCGCGGGGGGGTAGGGACACTGAA. This codes for CSARKLPRGGRDTE. The entire CDR3 protein is CSARKLPRGGRDTEAFF.

As regards this clone: Coverage ceases 3 residues before the CDR3 finishes, and the germline J gene fills in the end. This CDR3 is also generated by other DNA sequences in the sample. The gene calls are TRBV19 and TRBJ2-1, with a tentative D call TRBD2 (5 bases). Germline V gives CDR1 LNHDA, CDR2 SQIVND (reference sequence). The germline V and J ends were trimmed by 9 bases and 5 bases, with 14 bases remaining between them. This CDR3 is built from 13 residues. The CDR3 here is CARRITGNNEQFF. Incomplete CDR3 DNA: TGTGCCAGGAGGATCACGGGGAACAATGAG.

As regards this clone: The read ends 3 residues early relative to the CDR3; the germline J gene fills the gap. The V and J genes are TRBV7-6 and TRBJ1-5; tentatively, D is TRBD1 (5 bases). The CDR3 consists of 16 residues. Germline V gene sequence: CDR1 SGHVS, CDR2 FNYEAQ. The part of the CDR3 DNA that was read is TGTGCCAGCAGCCCTACAGATTTCAGGGAAACAGATCCC. It encodes CASSPTDFRETDP. The full CDR3 protein reads CASSPTDFRETDPQHF.

Concerning this clone itself: The missing CDR3 end, 3 residues past where the read stops, is filled in from the germline J gene. The chain has TRBV20-1 and TRBJ2-7; the match to TRBD2 covers 7 bases. The CDR3 spans 15 residues. With 3 bases clipped from V and 4 bases from J, the junction kept 12 bases outside the gene matches. The germline V gene encodes CDR1 DFQATT and CDR2 SNEGSKA (reference sequence). Here the CDR3 reads CSASDSGSGGYEQYF. The part of the CDR3 DNA that was read is TGCAGTGCTAGTGATAGCGGGTCCGGCGGGTACGAG.

According to its frequency, this clone is medium-sized. With the read ending 3 residues before the CDR3 end, the germline J gene is used to fill in that end. V is TRBV6-1 and J is TRBJ2-3; 13 bases line up with TRBD2. V was clipped by 2 bases and J by 4 bases; unmatched bases: 0. Germline CDR1 MNHNS, CDR2 SASEGT. The CDR3 loop spans 15 amino acids. The DNA read from the CDR3 is TGTGCCAGCAGTGAAACTAGCGGGGGGGCAGATACG. It encodes CASSETSGGADT. The CDR3 in its entirety is CASSETSGGADTQYF.

To note about this clone: Sequencing ends 3 residues short of the CDR3 end; the germline J gene provides the rest. The rearrangement joins TRBV19 to TRBJ2-2; no firm D call. This CDR3 contains 13 residues. Germline CDR1 LNHDA, CDR2 SQIVND (reference sequence). Deletions cut 8 bases from V and 0 bases from J, with 7 bases between. The chain's CDR3 is CASVAPNTGELFF. Partial CDR3 DNA: TGTGCCAGTGTAGCTCCGAACACCGGGGAG. Full variable domain (remainder filled in from reference TRBV19 and TRBJ2-2): DGGITQSPKYLFRKEGQNVTLSCEQNLNHDAMYWYRQDPGQGLRLIYYSQIVNDFQKGDIAEGYSVSREKKESFPLTVTSAQKNPTAFYLCASVAPNTGELFFGEGSRLTVL.

Concerning this clone itself: The CDR3 end is not reached by the read, which stops 3 residues before it; the germline J gene fills it in. This chain uses TRBV28 with TRBJ2-2; D call uncertain. The CDR3 length is 12 residues. V was cut by 5 bases and J by 2 bases, with 3 bases left in between. Germline V gene sequence: CDR1 MDHEN, CDR2 SYDVKM. The CDR3 sequence is CASSINTGELFF. CDR3 DNA, as far as it was read: TGTGCCAGCAGTATAAACACCGGGGAG.

Regarding this clone: The read ends 3 residues shy of where the CDR3 ends; the end is completed using the germline J gene. J is TRBJ2-2 and V is TRBV29-1; a weak D match, TRBD2 (5 bases). Germline values: CDR1 SQVTM, CDR2 ANQGSEA. The CDR3 sequence is 14 residues long. Trimming left V 7 bases short and J 0 bases short, with 12 bases between. The CDR3 region is CSGSSITNTGELFF. CDR3 bases read: TGCAGCGGCTCTAGCATAACGAACACCGGGGAG.

With regard to this clone: Read coverage stops 3 residues before the CDR3 terminus; the germline J gene supplies the remainder. This rearrangement joins TRBV3-1 (or the pseudogene TRBV3-2) to TRBJ1-6; the D gene is possibly TRBD1 (6 bases). V lost 7 bases and J lost 7, with 11 bases in between. Per the germline V gene, CDR1 is LGHDT and CDR2 is YNNKEL (reference sequence). The CDR3 spans 13 residues. CDR3 bases read: TGTGCCAGCAAAACTACAGGGAATTCACCC. The encoded protein is CASKTTGNSP. Given in full, the CDR3 is CASKTTGNSPLHF.

In regard to this clone: The read is 3 residues too short to cover the CDR3 end, so that end is filled in from the germline J gene. The chain carries TRBV18 and TRBJ1-2; D uncertain. The CDR3 totals 14 residues. Germline-derived CDR1 and CDR2 are KGHSH and LQKENI. The CDR3 sequence: CASSPPVNTDTYTF. CDR3 DNA (partial): TGTGCCAGCTCACCACCGGTCAACACAGATACC.

About this clone: The read comes to an end 3 residues before the CDR3 does, leaving the germline J gene to fill in the end. This chain connects TRBV19 to TRBJ1-2; weak D call: TRBD1 (6 bases). CDR3 length equals 14 residues. Germline V gene data show CDR1 as LNHDA and CDR2 as SQIVND (reference sequence). CDR3 in amino acids: CASSHRARGRGYTF. The sequenced CDR3 bases are TGTGCCAGTAGTCACAGGGCCCGAGGGAGGGGC.

About this clone itself: From the germline J gene comes the end of the CDR3, since the read stops 3 residues before it. The chain combines TRBV20-1 with TRBJ2-5; 8 bases align to TRBD1. Germline V gives CDR1 DFQATT, CDR2 SNEGSKA (reference sequence). V gave up 2 bases and J gave up 7 bases; unmatched junction bases: 24. The CDR3 has 19 residues. The sequenced CDR3 bases are TGCAGTGCTAGATCCCTTGACGGGGGACAGGAGCTCCGTGTGAGGACC. This gives the protein CSARSLDGGQELRVRT. The full CDR3 protein is CSARSLDGGQELRVRTQYF.

Remarks on this clone: The CDR3 end lies 3 residues beyond the end of the read and is filled in from the germline J gene. The rearrangement links TRBV5-1 to TRBJ1-1; 7 nucleotides agree with TRBD1. CDR3 size: 15 residues. The ends lost 6 bases at V and 0 bases at J; junction bases unmatched: 8. Germline lookup yields CDR1 SGHRS and CDR2 YFSETQ. The CDR3 reads CASNIGGQMNTEAFF. CDR3 bases read: TGCGCCAGCAACATAGGGGGACAGATGAACACTGAA.

Worth noting for this clone: With the read ending 3 residues before the CDR3 end, the germline J gene is used to fill in that end. This rearrangement joins TRBV7-8 to TRBJ2-3; 13 positions match TRBD2. The germline CDR1 and CDR2 sequences are SGHVS and FQNEAQ. V lost 3 bases, J lost 8 bases, and 8 bases stayed unmatched. This CDR3 region has 16 residues. The CDR3 loop is CASSFTSGGAPSTQYF. CDR3 DNA, as far as it was read: TGTGCCAGCAGCTTTACTAGCGGGGGGGCGCCATCTACG.